This T cell receptor beta chain was observed in a study of metastatic and nonmetastatic thyroid tumors. Study-level background: Repertoires from blood and tumor or nodule tissue of malignant and benign thyroid patients were compared.

Until they underwent thyroid surgery, no patient had received any treatment. Unmatched junction bases numbered 7, after V lost 5 bases and J lost 6 bases. There are 15 residues in the CDR3. Germline V CDR1 and CDR2: MDHEN, SYDVKM. In the authors' methods: A papillary thyroid cancer distant-metastasis classifier was built from CDR3 differences across clinicopathological groups. MiXCR was used by TCRdb to re-call the PCR reads. The V and J calls were not made by the authors but by TCRdb's processing. This table holds tens of thousands of clones, more than 25% found once. This clone showed up just a few times.

This clonotype originated in a female donor with papillary thyroid cancer or a benign thyroid nodule (not recorded which). Some clones in this sample may be carry-over from other donors' samples. Sequencing input: tumor tissue. The chain employs TRBV28 and TRBJ1-5; 10 bases map to TRBD1. CDR3 sequence reads: CASSLGQGELQPQHF. The CDR3 nucleotides read TGTGCCAGCAGTCTTGGACAGGGGGAACTTCAGCCCCAGCATTTT.